Described below is a single T cell receptor beta chain sequence and its context. As yet, its antigen is unknown. Germline lookup yields CDR1 LGHDT and CDR2 YNNKEL (reference sequence). The CDR3 spans 17 residues. V was trimmed by 2 bases and J by 5 bases, leaving 19 bases between them. Profiled with immunoSEQ multiplex PCR; TCRdb holds only in-frame clones, not every one. The data show about 150,000 clones, roughly 90% seen once. The data are from a study of T cell responses to AZD1222 COVID-19 vaccine. Points from the study as a whole: Only a handful of AZD1222 recipients, several in all, had baseline seropositivity. A mostly white British donor set with more females was recruited, and clonal diversity was possibly underestimated. Two AZD1222 administrations were followed by greater Spike-specific TCR breadth and depth.

The sample consisted of peripheral blood, taken on day 0 of AZD1222 vaccination. The chain employs TRBV3-1 (or the pseudogene TRBV3-2) and TRBJ1-5; D gene uncertain. The source is an adult in good health. The CDR3 is CASSQCRPPGVDQPQHF. CDR3 nucleotide sequence: TGTGCCAGCAGCCAATGCCGGCCACCAGGAGTCGATCAGCCCCAGCATTTT.